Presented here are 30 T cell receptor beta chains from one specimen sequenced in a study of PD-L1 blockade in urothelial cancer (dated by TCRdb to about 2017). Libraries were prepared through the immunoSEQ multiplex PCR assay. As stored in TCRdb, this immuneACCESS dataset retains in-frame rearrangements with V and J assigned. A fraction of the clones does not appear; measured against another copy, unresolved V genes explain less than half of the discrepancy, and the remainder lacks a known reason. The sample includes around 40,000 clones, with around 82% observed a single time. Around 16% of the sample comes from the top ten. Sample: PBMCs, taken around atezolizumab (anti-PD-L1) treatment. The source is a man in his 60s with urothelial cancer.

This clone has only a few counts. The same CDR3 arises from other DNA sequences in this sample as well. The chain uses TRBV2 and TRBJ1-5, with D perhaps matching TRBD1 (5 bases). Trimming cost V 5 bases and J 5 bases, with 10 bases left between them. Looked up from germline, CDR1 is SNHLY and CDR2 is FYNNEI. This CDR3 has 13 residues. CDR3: CASSSDRDQPQHF. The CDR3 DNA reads TGTGCCAGCAGTAGTGACAGAGATCAGCCCCAGCATTTT.

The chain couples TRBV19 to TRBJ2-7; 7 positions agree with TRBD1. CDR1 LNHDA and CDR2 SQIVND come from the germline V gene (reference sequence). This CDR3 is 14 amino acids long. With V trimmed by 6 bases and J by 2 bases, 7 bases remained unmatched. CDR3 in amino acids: CASSPNRGPYEQYF. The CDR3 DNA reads TGTGCCAGTAGCCCAAACAGGGGCCCCTACGAGCAGTACTTC.

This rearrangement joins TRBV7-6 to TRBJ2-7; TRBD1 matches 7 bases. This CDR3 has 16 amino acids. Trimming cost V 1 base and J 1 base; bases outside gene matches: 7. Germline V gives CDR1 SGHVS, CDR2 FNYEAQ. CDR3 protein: CASSLVPRQGSYEQYF. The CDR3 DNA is TGTGCCAGCAGCTTAGTTCCCCGACAGGGATCCTACGAGCAGTACTTC.

CDR3 DNA sequence: TGTGCCAGCGGTAGCGGGAGGGAGACCCAGTACTTC. Translating it yields CASGSGRETQYF. V is TRBV27 and J is TRBJ2-5, with 10 bases that match TRBD2. J gave up 5 bases and V 8 bases, and 2 bases lay outside the gene matches. The length of the CDR3 is 12 residues. Germline CDR1 MNHEY, CDR2 SMNVEV (reference sequence).

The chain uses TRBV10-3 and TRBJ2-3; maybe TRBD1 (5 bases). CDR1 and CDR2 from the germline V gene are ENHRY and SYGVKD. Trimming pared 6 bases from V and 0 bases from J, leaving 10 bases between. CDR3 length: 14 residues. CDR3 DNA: TGTGCCATCAGGGTGGACAAAAGCACAGATACGCAGTATTTT. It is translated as CAIRVDKSTDTQYF.

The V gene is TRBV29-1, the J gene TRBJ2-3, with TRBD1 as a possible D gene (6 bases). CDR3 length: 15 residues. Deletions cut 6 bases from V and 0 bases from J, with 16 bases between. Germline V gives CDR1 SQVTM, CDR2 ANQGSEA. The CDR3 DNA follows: TGCAGCGTCCCAAGGGGGATCACTAGCACAGATACGCAGTATTTT. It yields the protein CSVPRGITSTDTQYF.

The chain's CDR3 is CASSPRGLNTGELFF. The CDR3 DNA sequence: TGTGCCAGCAGTCCTAGGGGGTTGAACACCGGGGAGCTGTTTTTT. The V call is TRBV28, the J call TRBJ2-2; TRBD1 might be the D (6 bases). This CDR3 contains 15 residues. Germline V gene sequence: CDR1 MDHEN, CDR2 SYDVKM. Trimming left V 5 bases short and J 1 base short, with 11 bases between.

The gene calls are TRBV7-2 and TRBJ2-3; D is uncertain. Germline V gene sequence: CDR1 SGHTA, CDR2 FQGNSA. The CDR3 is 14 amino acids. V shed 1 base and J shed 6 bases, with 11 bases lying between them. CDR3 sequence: CASSLETPPDTQYF. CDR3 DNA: TGTGCCAGCAGCTTAGAAACACCGCCGGATACGCAGTATTTT.

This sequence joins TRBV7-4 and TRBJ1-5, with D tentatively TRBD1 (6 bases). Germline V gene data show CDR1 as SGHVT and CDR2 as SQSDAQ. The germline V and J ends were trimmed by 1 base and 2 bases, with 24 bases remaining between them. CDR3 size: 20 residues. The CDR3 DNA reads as TGTGCCAGCAGCTTAGGGGGGACAAAAGGTTCGTTTTTAGGCAATCAGCCCCAGCATTTT. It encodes CASSLGGTKGSFLGNQPQHF.

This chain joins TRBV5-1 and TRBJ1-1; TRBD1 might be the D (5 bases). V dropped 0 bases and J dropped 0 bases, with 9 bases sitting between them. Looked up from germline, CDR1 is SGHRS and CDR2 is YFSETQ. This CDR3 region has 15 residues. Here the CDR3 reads CASSLASGLNTEAFF. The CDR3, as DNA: TGCGCCAGCAGCTTGGCCTCAGGGTTGAACACTGAAGCTTTCTTT.

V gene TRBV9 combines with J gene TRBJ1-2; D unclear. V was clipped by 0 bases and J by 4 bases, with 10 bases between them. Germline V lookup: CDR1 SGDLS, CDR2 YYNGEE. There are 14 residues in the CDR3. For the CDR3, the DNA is TGTGCCAGCAGCGTAGAGGGAGCCGCCTATGGCTACACCTTC. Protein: CASSVEGAAYGYTF.

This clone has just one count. CDR3 DNA sequence: TGTGCCAGCAGTGAATTTGCCAGAGGCACCGGGGAGCTGTTTTTT. Residues: CASSEFARGTGELFF. This chain connects TRBV25-1 to TRBJ2-2; unclear D gene. The CDR3 runs to 15 residues. Looked up from germline, CDR1 is MGHDK and CDR2 is SYGVNS. V lost 1 base and J lost 4, with 10 bases in between. The whole variable domain, remainder taken from reference TRBV25-1 and TRBJ2-2, is EADIYQTPRYLVIGTGKKITLECSQTMGHDKMYWYQQDPGMELHLIHYSYGVNSTEKGDLSSESTVSRIRTEHFPLTLESARPSHTSQYLCASSEFARGTGELFFGEGSRLTVL.

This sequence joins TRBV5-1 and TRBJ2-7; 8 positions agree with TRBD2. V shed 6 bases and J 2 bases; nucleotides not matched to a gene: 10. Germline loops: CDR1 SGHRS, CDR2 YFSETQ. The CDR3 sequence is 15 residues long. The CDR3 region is CASKDGGGPAYEQYF. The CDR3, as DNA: TGCGCCAGCAAGGACGGGGGGGGGCCTGCCTACGAGCAGTACTTC.

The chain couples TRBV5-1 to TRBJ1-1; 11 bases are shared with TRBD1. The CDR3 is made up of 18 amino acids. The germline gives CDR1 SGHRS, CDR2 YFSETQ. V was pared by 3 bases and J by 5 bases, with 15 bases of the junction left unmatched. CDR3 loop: CASSSILPAGQGGTEAFF. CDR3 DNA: TGCGCCAGCAGCTCTATCCTTCCTGCGGGACAGGGGGGGACTGAAGCTTTCTTT.

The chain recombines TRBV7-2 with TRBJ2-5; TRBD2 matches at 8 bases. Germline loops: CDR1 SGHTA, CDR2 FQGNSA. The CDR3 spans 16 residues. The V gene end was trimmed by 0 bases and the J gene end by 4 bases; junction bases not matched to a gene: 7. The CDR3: CASSLARSGGRETQYF. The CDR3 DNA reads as TGTGCCAGCAGCTTAGCGCGATCGGGAGGGAGAGAGACCCAGTACTTC.

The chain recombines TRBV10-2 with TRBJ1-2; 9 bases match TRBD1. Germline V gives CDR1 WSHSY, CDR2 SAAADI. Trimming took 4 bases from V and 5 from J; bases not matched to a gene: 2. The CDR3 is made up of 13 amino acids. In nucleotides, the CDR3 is TGCGCCAGCAGTGCCGGGACAGGGTATGGCTACACCTTC. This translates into CASSAGTGYGYTF.

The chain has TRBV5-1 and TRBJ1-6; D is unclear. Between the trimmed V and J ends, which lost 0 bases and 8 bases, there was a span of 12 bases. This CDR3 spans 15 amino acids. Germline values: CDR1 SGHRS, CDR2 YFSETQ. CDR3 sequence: CASSLDSGNYSPLHF. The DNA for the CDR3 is TGCGCCAGCAGCTTGGATTCAGGAAATTATTCACCCCTCCACTTT.

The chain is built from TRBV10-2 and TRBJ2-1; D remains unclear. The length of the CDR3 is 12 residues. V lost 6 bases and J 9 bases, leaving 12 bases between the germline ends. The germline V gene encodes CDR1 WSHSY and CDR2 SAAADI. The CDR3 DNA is TGCGCCAGCAGCCCTGTGAGTCTTGAGCAGTTCTTC. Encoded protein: CASSPVSLEQFF.

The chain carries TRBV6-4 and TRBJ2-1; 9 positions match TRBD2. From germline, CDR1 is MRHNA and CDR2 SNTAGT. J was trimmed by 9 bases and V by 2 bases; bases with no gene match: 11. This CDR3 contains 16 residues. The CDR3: CASSDAARGGTGEQFF. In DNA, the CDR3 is TGTGCCAGCAGTGACGCGGCGCGGGGGGGCACTGGTGAGCAGTTCTTC.

The CDR3 sequence is CASSFSGRDPGQPQHF. The CDR3 coding sequence is TGTGCCAGCAGTTTCTCAGGGAGGGACCCGGGCCAGCCCCAGCATTTT. The chain combines TRBV28 with TRBJ1-5; possible D gene TRBD1, 5 bases. The CDR3 is 16 residues long. The V gene's germline CDR1 is MDHEN and CDR2 SYDVKM. Trimming stripped 3 bases from V and 7 bases from J, with 19 bases between.

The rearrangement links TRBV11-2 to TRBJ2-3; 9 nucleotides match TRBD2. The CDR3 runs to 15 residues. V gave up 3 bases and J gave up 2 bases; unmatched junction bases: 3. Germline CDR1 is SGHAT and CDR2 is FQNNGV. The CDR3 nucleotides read TGTGCCAGCAGCTTGAGCGGGGGGAACACAGATACGCAGTATTTT. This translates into CASSLSGGNTDTQYF. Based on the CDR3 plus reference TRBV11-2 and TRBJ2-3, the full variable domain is EAGVAQSPRYKIIEKRQSVAFWCNPISGHATLYWYQQILGQGPKLLIQFQNNGVVDDSQLPKDRFSAERLKGVDSTLKIQPAKLEDSAVYLCASSLSGGNTDTQYFGPGTRLTVL.

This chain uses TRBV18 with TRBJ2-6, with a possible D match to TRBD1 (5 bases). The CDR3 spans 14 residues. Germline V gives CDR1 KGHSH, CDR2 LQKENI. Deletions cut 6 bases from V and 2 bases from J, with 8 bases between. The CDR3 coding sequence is TGTGCCAGCTCTGACAGTACTGGGGCCAACGTCCTGACTTTC. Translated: CASSDSTGANVLTF.

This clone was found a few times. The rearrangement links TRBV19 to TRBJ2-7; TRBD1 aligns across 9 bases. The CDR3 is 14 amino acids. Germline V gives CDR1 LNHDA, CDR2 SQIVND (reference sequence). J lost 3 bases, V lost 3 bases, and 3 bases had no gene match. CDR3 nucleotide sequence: TGTGCCAGTAGTATGACGGGACAGGGCTACGAGCAGTACTTC. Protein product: CASSMTGQGYEQYF. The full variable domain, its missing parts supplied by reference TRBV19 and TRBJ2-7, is DGGITQSPKYLFRKEGQNVTLSCEQNLNHDAMYWYRQDPGQGLRLIYYSQIVNDFQKGDIAEGYSVSREKKESFPLTVTSAQKNPTAFYLCASSMTGQGYEQYFGPGTRLTVT.

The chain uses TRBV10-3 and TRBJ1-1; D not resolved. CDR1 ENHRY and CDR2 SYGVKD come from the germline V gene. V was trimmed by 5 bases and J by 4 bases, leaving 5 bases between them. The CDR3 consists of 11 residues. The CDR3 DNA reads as TGTGCCATCAGTTCCGTCACTGAAGCTTTCTTT. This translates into CAISSVTEAFF.

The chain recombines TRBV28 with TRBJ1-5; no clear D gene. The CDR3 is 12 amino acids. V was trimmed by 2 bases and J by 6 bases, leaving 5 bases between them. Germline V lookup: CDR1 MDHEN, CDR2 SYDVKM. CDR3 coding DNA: TGTGCCAGCAGTTTACCCAGTCAGCCCCAGCATTTT. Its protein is CASSLPSQPQHF.

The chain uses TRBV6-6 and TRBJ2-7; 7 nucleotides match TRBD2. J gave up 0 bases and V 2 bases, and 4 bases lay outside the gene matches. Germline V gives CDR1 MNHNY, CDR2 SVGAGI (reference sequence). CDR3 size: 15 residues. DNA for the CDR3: TGTGCCAGCAGTTACGGAGGCGGGGGCTCCTACGAGCAGTACTTC. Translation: CASSYGGGGSYEQYF.

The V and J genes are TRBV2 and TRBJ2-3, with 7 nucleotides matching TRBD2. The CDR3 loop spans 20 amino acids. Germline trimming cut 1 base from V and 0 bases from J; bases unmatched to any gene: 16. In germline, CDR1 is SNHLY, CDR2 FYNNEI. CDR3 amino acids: CASSEGDYRIKETSTDTQYF. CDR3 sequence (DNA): TGTGCCAGCAGTGAAGGGGACTACCGAATTAAAGAAACTAGCACAGATACGCAGTATTTT.

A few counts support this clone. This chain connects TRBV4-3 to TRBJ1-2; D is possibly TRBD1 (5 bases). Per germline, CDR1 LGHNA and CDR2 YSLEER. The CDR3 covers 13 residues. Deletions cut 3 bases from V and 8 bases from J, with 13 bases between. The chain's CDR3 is CASSHSGDRGYTF. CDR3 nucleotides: TGCGCCAGCAGCCATTCGGGGGATCGCGGCTACACCTTC.

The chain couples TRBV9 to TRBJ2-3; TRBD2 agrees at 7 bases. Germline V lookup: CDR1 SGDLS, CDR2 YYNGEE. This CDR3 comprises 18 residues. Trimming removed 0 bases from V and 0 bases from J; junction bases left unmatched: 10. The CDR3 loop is CASSVEAGYSSSTDTQYF. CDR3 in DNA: TGTGCCAGCAGCGTAGAAGCGGGGTATTCCTCTAGCACAGATACGCAGTATTTT.

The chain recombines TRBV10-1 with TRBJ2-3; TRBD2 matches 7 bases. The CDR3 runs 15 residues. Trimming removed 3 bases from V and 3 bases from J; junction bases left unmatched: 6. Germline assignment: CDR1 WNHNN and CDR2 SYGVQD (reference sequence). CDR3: CASSDNRRGTDTQYF. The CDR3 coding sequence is TGCGCCAGCAGTGATAACAGGCGGGGGACAGATACGCAGTATTTT.